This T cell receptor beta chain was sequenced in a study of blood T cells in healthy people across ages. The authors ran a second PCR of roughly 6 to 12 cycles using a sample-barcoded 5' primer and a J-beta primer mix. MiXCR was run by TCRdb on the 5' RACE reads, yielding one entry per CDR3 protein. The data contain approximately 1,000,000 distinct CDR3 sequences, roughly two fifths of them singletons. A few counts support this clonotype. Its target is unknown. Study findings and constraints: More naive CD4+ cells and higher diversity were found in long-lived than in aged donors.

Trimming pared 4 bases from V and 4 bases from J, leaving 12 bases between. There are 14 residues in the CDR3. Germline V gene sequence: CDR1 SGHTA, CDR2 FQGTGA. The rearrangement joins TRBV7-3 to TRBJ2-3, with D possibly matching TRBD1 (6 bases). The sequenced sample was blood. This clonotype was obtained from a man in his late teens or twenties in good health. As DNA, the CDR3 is TGTGCCAGCAGCTCGGGGACATTTTCAGATACGCAGTATTTT. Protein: CASSSGTFSDTQYF.